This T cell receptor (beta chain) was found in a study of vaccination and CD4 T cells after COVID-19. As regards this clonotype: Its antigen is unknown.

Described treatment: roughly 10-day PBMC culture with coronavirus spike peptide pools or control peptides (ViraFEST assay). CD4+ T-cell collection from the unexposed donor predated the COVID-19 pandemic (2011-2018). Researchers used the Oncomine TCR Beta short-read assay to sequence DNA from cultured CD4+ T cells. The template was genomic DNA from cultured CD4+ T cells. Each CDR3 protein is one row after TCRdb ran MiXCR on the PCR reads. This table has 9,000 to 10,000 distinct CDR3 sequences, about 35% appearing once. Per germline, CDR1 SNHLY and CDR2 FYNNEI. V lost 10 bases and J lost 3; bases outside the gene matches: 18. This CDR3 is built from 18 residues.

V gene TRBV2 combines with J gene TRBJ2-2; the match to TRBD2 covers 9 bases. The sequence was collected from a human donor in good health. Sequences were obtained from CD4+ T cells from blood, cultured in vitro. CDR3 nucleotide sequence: TGTGCCACGGAAGGGGGACTGGGCGGGAGGGCGGACACCGGGGAGCTGTTTTTT. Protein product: CATEGGLGGRADTGELFF.